Reported below is one T cell receptor beta chain. This entry belongs to a study of shared clonotypes between healthy human individuals. As for the study in general: The cohort had two women and a few men, ages 18 to 49.

In the CD4+ fraction, cells were divided into CD45RA+ naive and CD45RA-negative memory subsets. TCRdb's table, derived via immunoSEQ multiplex PCR, lists solely in-frame clones and lacks some. The sample includes 2 million to 2.5 million clones, over 85% of them seen just once. The specimen was naive CD4+ T cells from PBMCs. As to subset: CD45RA+ positively selected. The clonotype originates from a man between 18 and 35 years old in good health. Some clones in this sample may be carry-over from other donors' samples.

CDR3 region: CAWSSRVLDRGLQPQHF. In DNA, the CDR3 is TGTGCCTGGAGTTCGAGGGTGTTGGACAGGGGTCTTCAGCCCCAGCATTTT. The chain links TRBV30 to TRBJ1-5; 9 bases are a match to TRBD1. V gave up 2 bases and J gave up 6 bases; unmatched junction bases: 14. Germline V CDR1 and CDR2: GTSNPN, SVGIG (reference sequence). The CDR3 runs 17 residues.